Following are 18 T cell receptor beta chains from one sample sequenced in a study of Graves' ophthalmopathy and Graves' hyperthyroidism. Transcripts of RNA were the source for amplifying TCR beta CDR3 regions. The first-round RT-PCR employed HTBI primers together with the Qiagen OneStep RT-PCR kit. A multiplex PCR was then performed as the second round. TCRdb ran MiXCR on the multiplex PCR reads and lists one entry per CDR3 protein. The sample has over 450,000 distinct CDR3 sequences, roughly 14% seen once. The sequenced sample was blood. The receptors originated from a woman aged 30 to 39 with Graves' ophthalmopathy.

This clonotype was seen repeatedly, ten times or more. V and J are TRBV13 and TRBJ2-7; no reliable D call. Germline lookup yields CDR1 PRHDT and CDR2 FYEKMQ (reference sequence). The CDR3 spans 12 residues. With 5 bases removed from V and 6 bases from J, the gap between germline ends came to 11 bases. The CDR3 is CASSLHPAEQYF. CDR3 nucleotides: TGTGCCAGCAGCCTACACCCTGCCGAGCAGTACTTC.

This clonotype came up many times. The J gene is TRBJ1-1, the V gene TRBV28, with D hard to call. The V end was cut by 9 bases, the J end by 4 bases, with 9 bases between. Germline lookup yields CDR1 MDHEN and CDR2 SYDVKM. The CDR3 sequence is 11 residues long. CDR3 bases: TGTGCCAGTACCTTGGGCACTGAAGCTTTCTTT. As protein: CASTLGTEAFF.

This clonotype was recorded many times. V gene TRBV28 combines with J gene TRBJ2-7; D remains ambiguous. CDR1 is MDHEN, CDR2 SYDVKM, per germline. V lost 8 bases, J lost 3 bases, and 8 bases lay in between. CDR3 length: 11 amino acids. The CDR3 nucleotides are TGTGCCAGCCGAGAGAACTACGAGCAGTACTTC. This translates into CASRENYEQYF. Supplemented by reference TRBV28 and TRBJ2-7, the full variable domain reads DVKVTQSSRYLVKRTGEKVFLECVQDMDHENMFWYRQDPGLGLRLIYFSYDVKMKEKGDIPEGYSVSREKKERFSLILESASTNQTSMYLCASRENYEQYFGPGTRLTVT.

This clonotype was observed many times. The rearrangement uses TRBV9 and TRBJ2-7; D possibly matches TRBD1 or TRBD2 (7 bases each). Trimming took 0 bases from V and 4 from J, leaving 11 bases between them. CDR3 length: 14 residues. The V gene's germline CDR1 is SGDLS and CDR2 YYNGEE. The DNA of the CDR3 is TGTGCCAGCAGCGTAGGACAGGGAGGGTACGAGCAGTACTTC. This codes for CASSVGQGGYEQYF.

This clonotype was seen repeatedly, ten times or more. This rearrangement joins TRBV11-2 to TRBJ2-2; perhaps TRBD2 as D (7 bases). The CDR3 consists of 18 residues. The germline V gene encodes CDR1 SGHAT and CDR2 FQNNGV. V shed 5 bases and J shed 0 bases, with 19 bases lying between them. CDR3 DNA: TGTGCCAGCAGCGAGGGAGGGGGAGGGCTGGCGAACACCGGGGAGCTGTTTTTT. It yields the protein CASSEGGGGLANTGELFF.

This clonotype occurred many times. The chain recombines TRBV27 with TRBJ2-7, with TRBD2 as a possible D gene (7 bases). Germline lookup yields CDR1 MNHEY and CDR2 SMNVEV (reference sequence). The CDR3 has 18 residues. V lost 6 bases and J 0 bases, leaving 24 bases between the germline ends. CDR3 nucleotide sequence: TGTGCCAGCAGAGACAGGTCCTACGGGACTACGAGCTCCTACGAGCAGTACTTC. Its protein is CASRDRSYGTTSSYEQYF.

This clonotype was detected only once. The V and J genes are TRBV6-2 or TRBV6-3 and TRBJ2-6; no firm D call. The CDR3 loop spans 13 amino acids. Germline assignment: CDR1 MNHEY and CDR2 SVGEGT. Trimming stripped 7 bases from V and 3 bases from J, with 7 bases between. CDR3 DNA: TGTGCCAGCATGCTTAATGGGGCCAACGTCCTGACTTTC. Translating it yields CASMLNGANVLTF.

On this clonotype: A much larger clone lies one base from this, so it may be a read error. J is TRBJ2-5 and V is TRBV19, with D perhaps matching TRBD1 or TRBD2 (7 bases each). Trimming took off 6 bases at V and 8 bases at J, with 13 bases between the two ends. In germline, CDR1 is LNHDA, CDR2 SQIVND (reference sequence). This CDR3 has 12 residues. Here the CDR3 DNA reads TGTGCCAGTAGGGGAGGGACAGATACCCAGTACTTC. This codes for CASRGGTDTQYF.

This clonotype was detected ten times or more. The chain combines TRBV19 with TRBJ2-2, with TRBD2 matching 10 bases. This CDR3 has 16 amino acids. Germline-derived CDR1 and CDR2 are LNHDA and SQIVND (reference sequence). Losses at the gene ends were 5 bases for V and 5 bases for J; bases not matched to a gene: 8. CDR3 sequence (DNA): TGTGCCAGTAGTGCCCCTAGCGGGAGAAGTACCGGGGAGCTGTTTTTT. Amino acid sequence: CASSAPSGRSTGELFF.

There are many counts of this clonotype. CDR3 residues: CSAEEGWERGTEAFF. The CDR3 nucleotides read TGCAGTGCCGAGGAGGGCTGGGAACGCGGGACTGAAGCTTTCTTT. The rearrangement links TRBV20-1 to TRBJ1-1; D is undetermined. This CDR3 comprises 15 residues. Germline CDR1 reads DFQATT; CDR2 reads SNEGSKA (reference sequence). Trimming cost V 6 bases and J 5 bases, with 22 bases left between them.

This clonotype appeared many times. This rearrangement joins TRBV28 to TRBJ1-1; TRBD1 agrees at 8 bases. Germline-derived CDR1 and CDR2 are MDHEN and SYDVKM. There are 14 residues in the CDR3. V shed 6 bases and J 3 bases; nucleotides not matched to a gene: 6. CDR3 residues: CASRILQGDTEAFF. In nucleotides, the CDR3 is TGTGCCAGCAGGATATTACAGGGGGACACTGAAGCTTTCTTT. Looking up the rest from reference TRBV28 and TRBJ1-1 gives the full variable domain: DVKVTQSSRYLVKRTGEKVFLECVQDMDHENMFWYRQDPGLGLRLIYFSYDVKMKEKGDIPEGYSVSREKKERFSLILESASTNQTSMYLCASRILQGDTEAFFGQGTRLTVV.

There are many counts of this clonotype. The junction shows a germline mismatch at one end, possibly a read error. The rearrangement joins TRBV7-8 to TRBJ1-1, with D possibly being TRBD1 (5 bases). Germline CDR1 reads SGHVS; CDR2 reads FQNEAQ. The CDR3 runs 16 residues. The CDR3 nucleotides read TGTACCAGCAGCTTAGCCCGTAGTGGGGGAAGAACTGAAGCTTTCTTT. Translating it yields CTSSLARSGGRTEAFF.

With respect to this clonotype: The junction departs from germline at one end; a sequencing error may be responsible. The chain couples TRBV10-1 to TRBJ1-1; D call uncertain. From germline, CDR1 is WNHNN and CDR2 SYGVQD (reference sequence). The CDR3 has 13 amino acids. For the CDR3, the DNA is TGCGCCAGCAGTGAGAGGAGAGACACTGAAGCTTGCTTT. The encoded protein is CASSERRDTEACF.

This clonotype has at least ten counts. The rearrangement joins TRBV7-8 to TRBJ2-7; D possibly matches TRBD1 or TRBD2 (5 bases each). The V end was cut by 6 bases, the J end by 3 bases, with 18 bases between. Germline values: CDR1 SGHVS, CDR2 FQNEAQ. The CDR3 has 15 residues. This CDR3 is CASSLGPEGFYEQYF. The DNA of the CDR3 is TGTGCCAGCAGTTTGGGACCGGAAGGCTTCTACGAGCAGTACTTC.

This clonotype came up many times. The V call is TRBV12-5, the J call TRBJ2-7, with D perhaps matching TRBD1 (5 bases). Germline V gene sequence: CDR1 LGHNT, CDR2 FRNRAP. Trimming removed 7 bases from V and 6 bases from J, with 13 bases in between. CDR3 length: 12 residues. CDR3 bases: TGTGCTAGTGAAGACAGTTTCGGCGAGCAGTACTTC. Encoded protein: CASEDSFGEQYF. The variable domain in full, with the rest retrieved from reference TRBV12-5 and TRBJ2-7, is DARVTQTPRHKVTEMGQEVTMRCQPILGHNTVFWYRQTMMQGLELLAYFRNRAPLDDSGMPKDRFSAEMPDATLATLKIQPSEPRDSAVYFCASEDSFGEQYFGPGTRLTVT.

This clonotype has at least ten counts. This chain uses TRBV19 with TRBJ1-2, with 8 bases fitting TRBD1. The junction had 9 bases not matched to a gene; V was cut back by 5 bases and J by 1 base. The germline gives CDR1 LNHDA, CDR2 SQIVND (reference sequence). The CDR3 consists of 16 residues. In nucleotides, the CDR3 is TGTGCCAGTAGTGTCGACCGGGACAGGAATAACTATGGCTACACCTTC. As protein: CASSVDRDRNNYGYTF.

This clonotype was counted ten times or more. The CDR3 nucleotides read TGTGCCAGCAGCGCTCAGGGGATCTATAATTCACCCCTCCACTTT. It yields the protein CASSAQGIYNSPLHF. This sequence joins TRBV12-3 or TRBV12-4 and TRBJ1-6, with D possibly being TRBD1 (6 bases). There are 15 residues in the CDR3. The ends were cut back, 6 bases at V and 3 bases at J, with 12 bases in the middle.

The genes are TRBV19 and TRBJ1-5, with 11 bases aligning to TRBD1. The CDR3 has 15 residues. The V gene end was trimmed by 6 bases and the J gene end by 5 bases; junction bases not matched to a gene: 6. Germline CDR1 is LNHDA and CDR2 is SQIVND (reference sequence). The CDR3 DNA is TGTGCCAGTAGAGGACAGGGGGCCTTTCATCAGCCCCAGCATTTT. It specifies CASRGQGAFHQPQHF. The full variable domain, its missing parts supplied by reference TRBV19 and TRBJ1-5, is DGGITQSPKYLFRKEGQNVTLSCEQNLNHDAMYWYRQDPGQGLRLIYYSQIVNDFQKGDIAEGYSVSREKKESFPLTVTSAQKNPTAFYLCASRGQGAFHQPQHFGDGTRLSIL.